The 5 T cell receptor beta chains presented below share a single source sample, sequenced in a study of shared clonotypes between healthy human individuals (dated by TCRdb to 2020 to 2022). The library came from the immunoSEQ multiplex PCR assay. Here the immuneACCESS table is served through TCRdb, limited to in-frame sequences with V and J called. Missing clones are a known gap in these copies; in checked studies unresolved V genes cover under half, and the rest lacks a known reason. The sample includes around 2.5 million clones, with approximately 93% observed a single time. Approximately 0.36% of the sample goes to the ten largest clones. The sequenced sample was naive CD4+ T cells from PBMCs. The cell subset or site label, read with the paper, signifies: CD45RA+ positively selected. The receptor source for this set is a young man in good health. Some clones in this sample may be carry-over from other donors' samples.

The chain uses TRBV5-6 and TRBJ1-5; D call uncertain. The CDR3 sequence is 14 residues long. Germline loops: CDR1 SGHDT, CDR2 YYEEEE. Trimming took 0 bases from V and 5 from J, leaving 9 bases between them. In DNA form, the CDR3 reads TGTGCCAGCAGCTTGGGGAGTATAGATCAGCCCCAGCATTTT. It specifies CASSLGSIDQPQHF.

A remark on this clone: The sample has other DNA sequences that encode this CDR3 too. J is TRBJ1-2 and V is TRBV6-4; D call uncertain. Trimming took off 0 bases at V and 4 bases at J, with 6 bases between the two ends. The germline CDR1 and CDR2 sequences are MRHNA and SNTAGT. The CDR3 runs to 13 residues. The DNA of the CDR3 is TGTGCCAGCAGTGACTCGGGTTCCTATGGCTACACCTTC. This encodes CASSDSGSYGYTF.

The count of this clone is one. The V gene is TRBV7-7, the J gene TRBJ2-1; a possible D gene is TRBD1 (5 bases). The V end lost 5 bases, the J end lost 6 bases, and 14 bases lay between the germline ends. Germline CDR1 reads SSHAT; CDR2 reads FNYEAQ (reference sequence). The CDR3 extends over 14 amino acids. The CDR3 spells CASSPGSPPNEQFF. The CDR3 DNA reads as TGTGCCAGCAGCCCAGGGTCCCCCCCCAATGAGCAGTTCTTC. Using reference TRBV7-7 and TRBJ2-1 for the parts outside the CDR3, the full variable domain is GAGVSQSPRYKVTKRGQDVTLRCDPISSHATLYWYQQALGQGPEFLTYFNYEAQPDKSGLPSDRFSAERPEGSISTLTIQRTEQRDSAMYRCASSPGSPPNEQFFGPGTRLTVL.

The rearrangement joins TRBV9 to TRBJ1-2, with 8 nucleotides matching TRBD1. The CDR3 runs 16 residues. V was pared by 3 bases and J by 1 base, with 8 bases of the junction left unmatched. In germline, CDR1 is SGDLS, CDR2 YYNGEE. CDR3 residues: CASSERGQGYNYGYTF. The CDR3 coding sequence is TGTGCCAGCAGCGAGAGAGGACAGGGTTATAACTATGGCTACACCTTC.

The chain has TRBV12-5 and TRBJ2-1; TRBD2 matches 8 bases. The CDR3 is 15 amino acids. Germline CDR1 is LGHNT and CDR2 is FRNRAP. Germline trimming cut 4 bases from V and 8 bases from J; bases unmatched to any gene: 10. The DNA for the CDR3 is TGTGCTAGTGGTTCCGGGACTAGACAGAAAGATGAGCAGTTCTTC. It specifies CASGSGTRQKDEQFF.